This T cell receptor (beta chain) was documented in a study of T-cell reconstitution after alpha-beta-depleted transplantation in children (dated by TCRdb to about 2016). In terms of the full investigation: The study quantitatively tracked T-cell immune reconstitution after TCRalphabeta/CD19-depleted allogeneic hematopoietic cell transplantation in children using TCR repertoire profiling.

From the cysteine up to the phenylalanine, the CDR3 has a length of 17 residues. Of all the DNA, just the CDR3 is kept, 51 bases in frame from base 1. CDR1 is given as SGHRS and CDR2 as YFSETQ, both from the germline V gene. Trimmed from V: 0 bases; trimmed from J: 7 bases; junction bases lacking a gene match: 12. The method behind the library was PCR. Data came from an Illumina HiSeq 2500. TCR libraries were prepared with molecular barcoding, using unique molecular identifiers to normalize TCRbeta repertoire quantification. The public reads were reanalyzed by TCRdb: fastp trimming at Q25, MiXCR alignment, in-frame beta chains only. Every CDR3 protein is listed once, alongside the most common genes and DNA of its rows. The sample yields approximately 650,000 distinct CDR3 sequences; approximately 14% were counted once. The ten largest account for roughly 0.84% of the sample. In light of the paper, this sample's treatment or condition label describes: allogeneic hematopoietic cell transplantation with graft depleted of TCRalphabeta T cells and CD19 B cells. The children who served as transplant recipients had been given grafts of TCRalphabeta/CD19-depleted allogeneic hematopoietic cells.

Paper-wide results and their limitations: In some patients, high TCRbeta diversity at day 60 was attributed to recipient T cells and intrathymic progenitors that had survived conditioning. Over subsequent months, a decline in hyperexpanded clone frequencies was noted, and after one year, T-cell counts and TCRbeta diversity were mostly ascribed to newly produced T cells. The apparently early recovery of alphabetaT-cell counts about two months after transplant reportedly depended on only several hundred rapidly expanded clones that came from non-depleted graft cells.

With respect to this clonotype: There is no known antigen for this receptor. No much larger clone exists at a distance of one base, and base qualities are not known.

The sequence links TRBV5-1 to TRBJ2-1, and 8 junction bases match TRBD1. The sequences come from PBMCs, collected before TCRalphabeta/CD19-depleted stem cell transplant. The receptor was isolated from a girl aged 2-9 years with congenital amegakaryocytic thrombocytopenia, due to receive a stem cell transplant. The sequenced DNA is TGCGCCAGCAGCTTGGCCTGGGCGCAGGGGGCGCTTAATGAGCAGTTCTTC. Translation gives CASSLAWAQGALNEQFF.